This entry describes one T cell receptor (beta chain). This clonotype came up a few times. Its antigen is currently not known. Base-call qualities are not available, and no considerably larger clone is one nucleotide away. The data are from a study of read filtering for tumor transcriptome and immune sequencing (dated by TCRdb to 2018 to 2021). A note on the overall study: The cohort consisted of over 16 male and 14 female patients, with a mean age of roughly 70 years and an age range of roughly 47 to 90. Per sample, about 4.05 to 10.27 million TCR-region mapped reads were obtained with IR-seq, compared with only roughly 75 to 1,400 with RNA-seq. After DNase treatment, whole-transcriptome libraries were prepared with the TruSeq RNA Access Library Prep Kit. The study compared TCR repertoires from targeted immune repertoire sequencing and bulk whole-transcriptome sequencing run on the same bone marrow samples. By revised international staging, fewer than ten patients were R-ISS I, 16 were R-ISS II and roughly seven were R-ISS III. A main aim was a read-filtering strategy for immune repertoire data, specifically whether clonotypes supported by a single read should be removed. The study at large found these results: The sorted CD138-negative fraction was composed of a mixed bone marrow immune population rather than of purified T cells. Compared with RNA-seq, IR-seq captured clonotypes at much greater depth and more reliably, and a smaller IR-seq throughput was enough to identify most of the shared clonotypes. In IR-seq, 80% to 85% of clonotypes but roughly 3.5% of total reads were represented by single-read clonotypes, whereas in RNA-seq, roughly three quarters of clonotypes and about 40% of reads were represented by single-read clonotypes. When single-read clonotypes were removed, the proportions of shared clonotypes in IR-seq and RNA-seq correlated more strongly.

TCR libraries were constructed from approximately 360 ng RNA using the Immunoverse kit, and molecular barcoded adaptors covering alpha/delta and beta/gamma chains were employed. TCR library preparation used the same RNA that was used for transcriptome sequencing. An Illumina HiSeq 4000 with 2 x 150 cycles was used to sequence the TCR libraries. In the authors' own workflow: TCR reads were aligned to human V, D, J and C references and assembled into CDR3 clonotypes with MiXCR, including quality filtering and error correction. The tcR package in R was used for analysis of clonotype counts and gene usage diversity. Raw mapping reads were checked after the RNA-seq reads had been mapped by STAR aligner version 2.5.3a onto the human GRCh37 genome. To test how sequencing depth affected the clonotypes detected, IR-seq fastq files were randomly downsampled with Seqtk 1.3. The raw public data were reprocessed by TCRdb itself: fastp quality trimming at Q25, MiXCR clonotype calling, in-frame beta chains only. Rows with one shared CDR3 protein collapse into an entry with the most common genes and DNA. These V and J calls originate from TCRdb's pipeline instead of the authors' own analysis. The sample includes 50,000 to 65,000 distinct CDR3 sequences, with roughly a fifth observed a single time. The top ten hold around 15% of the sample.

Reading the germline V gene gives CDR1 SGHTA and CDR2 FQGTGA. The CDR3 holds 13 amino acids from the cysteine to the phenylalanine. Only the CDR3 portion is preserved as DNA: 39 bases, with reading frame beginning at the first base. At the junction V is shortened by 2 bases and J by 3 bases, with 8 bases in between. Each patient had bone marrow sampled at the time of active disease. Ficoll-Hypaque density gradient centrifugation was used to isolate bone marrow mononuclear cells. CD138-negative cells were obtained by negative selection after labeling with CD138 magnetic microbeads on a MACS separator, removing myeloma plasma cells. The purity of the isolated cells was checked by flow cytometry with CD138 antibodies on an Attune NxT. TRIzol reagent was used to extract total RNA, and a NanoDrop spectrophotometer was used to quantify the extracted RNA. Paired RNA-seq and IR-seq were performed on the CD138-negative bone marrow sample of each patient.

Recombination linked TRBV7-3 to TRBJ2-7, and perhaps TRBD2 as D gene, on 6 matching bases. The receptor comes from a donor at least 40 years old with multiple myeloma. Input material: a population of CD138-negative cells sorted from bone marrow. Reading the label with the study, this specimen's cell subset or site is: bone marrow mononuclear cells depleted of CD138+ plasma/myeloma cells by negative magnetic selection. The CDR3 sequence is CASSLRRGYEQYF. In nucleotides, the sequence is TGTGCCAGCAGCTTACGGCGGGGCTACGAGCAGTACTTC.